Reported below is one T cell receptor (beta chain). This specimen belongs to a study of control samples from healthy donors and cancer patients. With 5 bases removed from V and 5 bases from J, the gap between germline ends came to 15 bases. The CDR3 covers 14 residues. CDR1 and CDR2 from the germline V gene are SEHNR and FQNEAQ (reference sequence). The table came from immunoSEQ multiplex PCR; TCRdb's copy has only in-frame clones and leaves some out. The sample has around 89,000 clones; approximately 78% are singletons. The chain employs TRBV7-9 and TRBJ2-5, with D tentatively TRBD2 (6 bases). Sequences were obtained from blood. The TCR was taken from a woman aged 55-69 years in good health. CDR3 region: CASSDLGGPETQYF. The DNA of the CDR3 is TGTGCCAGCAGCGATCTCGGAGGGCCCGAGACCCAGTACTTC.